This T cell receptor (beta chain) was observed in a study of human T cells and chemical hapten exposure. Findings of the study overall: Once DPC sensitization occurred, TCRs above 1 in 1000 frequency showed no change.

TCRdb passed the 5' RACE reads through MiXCR, listing each CDR3 protein once. Among about 140,000 distinct CDR3 sequences listed, around 4% were seen once. This clonotype has a count of ten or more. Its specificity is unknown. Total RNA came from unfractionated whole blood. Germline values: CDR1 MNHEY, CDR2 SVGAGI. This CDR3 spans 14 amino acids. Trimming shortened V by 5 bases and J by 0 bases, and 8 bases separated the two germline ends. The sequence was collected from a female donor in good health. V gene TRBV6-5 combines with J gene TRBJ2-1, with a weak D call TRBD1 (6 bases). CDR3 residues: CASSQGSSYNEQFF. CDR3 coding DNA: TGTGCCAGCAGTCAGGGGAGCTCCTACAATGAGCAGTTCTTC.